This T cell receptor (beta chain) stems from a study of cytomegalovirus exposure and HLA in healthy donors. The V end lost 5 bases, the J end lost 6 bases, and 17 bases lay between the germline ends. The CDR3 loop spans 15 amino acids. CDR1 is MNHNS, CDR2 SASEGT, per germline. This clone was detected many times. With 60 Vbeta and 13 Jbeta primers, the PCR was carried out. The assay was immunoSEQ multiplex PCR, and TCRdb's table has in-frame clones only and misses some. This table holds approximately 150,000 clones, 60% to 80% found once. This clonotype originated in a man aged 55 to 70 in good health and CMV-seronegative. The rearrangement joins TRBV6-1 to TRBJ1-5; D not certain. Material: PBMCs. The DNA of the CDR3 is TGTGCCAGCAGTCTAGATATGGAGGGCGGTCAGCCCCAGCATTTT. It is translated as CASSLDMEGGQPQHF.